These T cell receptor beta chains were read from a single sample in a study of tumor and adjacent non-tumor tissue in lung cancer. One entry per CDR3 protein results from TCRdb running MiXCR on the multiplex PCR reads. The table shows around 99,000 distinct CDR3 sequences, with 60% to 70% occurring only once. The specimen sequenced was distant non-tumor lung tissue. These receptors all stem from a man aged 55 to 70 with non-small cell lung cancer. Both conserved end residues are part of each CDR3. D genes are given only for firm matches. Size is stated for part of the rows, as once, few or many counts, or as a class when the clone is expanded.

CDR3nt	CDR3aa	d_gene	v_gene	abundance	j_gene
TGCAGCGTTGAAGTCCGGGGACCGAACTACGCGCAGTACTTC	CSVEVRGPNYAQYF	.	TRBV29-1	many	TRBJ2-7
TGCGCCAGCAACCAACTTAGGACTAGCGGGAGCGGGAATGAGCAGTTATTC	CASNQLRTSGSGNEQLF	TRBD2	TRBV4-1	.	TRBJ2-1
TGTGCCACCAGGGGCGAGGGATCCAACTATGGCTACACCTTC	CATRGEGSNYGYTF	.	TRBV10-3	.	TRBJ1-2
TGCAGCGTGACCGGGACAGGGGCCTTAGAAGCCTTCTTT	CSVTGTGALEAFF	TRBD1	TRBV29-1	.	TRBJ1-1
TGTGCCAGCAGTTACAAACAGGGGCTAAAGGATACCCAGTACTTC	CASSYKQGLKDTQYF	TRBD1	TRBV6-5	.	TRBJ2-5
TGTGCCAGCAGTTACACTGCGACTAGCGTACTAAGGGAGACAGATACGCAGTATTTT	CASSYTATSVLRETDTQYF	TRBD2	TRBV6-6	.	TRBJ2-3
TGTGCCAGCAGCTTAGCGGAGGGGGCAGAGACCCAGTACTTC	CASSLAEGAETQYF	.	TRBV11-2	many	TRBJ2-5
TGCAGTGCTGCGCTCCCTGGACAGTATCGCTACACCTTC	CSAALPGQYRYTF	.	TRBV20-1	.	TRBJ1-2
TGCAGTGCTAGTAGCGGGTTAGCGGGAGATGGTTGGAATGAGCAGTTCTTC	CSASSGLAGDGWNEQFF	TRBD2	TRBV20-1	many	TRBJ2-1
TGTGCCAGCAGTTTAGGGCTAGCGGGATGGTCATACGAGCAGTACTTC	CASSLGLAGWSYEQYF	TRBD2	TRBV12-3/TRBV12-4	.	TRBJ2-7
TGCGCCAGCAGCCAACAAGGACAGGGAGCCTATGGCTACACCTTC	CASSQQGQGAYGYTF	TRBD1	TRBV4-1	many	TRBJ1-2
TGTGCCAGCAGTCGGACAGGGGTTTTTTCAGGCACGGAAGCTCTCTTT	CASSRTGVFSGTEALF	TRBD1	TRBV6-5	.	TRBJ1-1
TGTGCCAGCAGTTACTCTGCGGACAGGGATGATGGCTACACCTTC	CASSYSADRDDGYTF	TRBD1	TRBV6-7	many	TRBJ1-2